The 8 T cell receptor beta chains below all came from one sample that was sequenced in a study of blood T cell repertoires in COVID-19. Measured with immunoSEQ multiplex PCR; TCRdb has only the in-frame clones, and not every one. The sample has 120,000 to 150,000 clones, around 83% seen once. The sequenced sample consisted of PBMCs or T cells enriched from blood (not recorded which). These receptors came from a woman in her fifties or sixties who had been exposed to COVID-19.

This clone appeared a few times. The chain joins TRBV5-4 to TRBJ2-2; 8 nucleotides line up with TRBD2. Germline CDR1 SGHNT, CDR2 YYREEE (reference sequence). V was pared by 5 bases and J by 6 bases, with 9 bases of the junction left unmatched. CDR3 length: 15 amino acids. CDR3 loop: CASSDAGGNAGELFF. CDR3 nucleotide sequence: TGTGCCAGCAGTGACGCGGGGGGAAACGCCGGGGAGCTGTTTTTT. Supplemented by reference TRBV5-4 and TRBJ2-2, the full variable domain reads ETGVTQSPTHLIKTRGQQVTLRCSSQSGHNTVSWYQQALGQGPQFIFQYYREEENGRGNFPPRFSGLQFPNYSSELNVNALELDDSALYLCASSDAGGNAGELFFGEGSRLTVL.

CDR3 bases: TGCGCCAGCAGCCAAGATATAGGGGAGGCCTCTGGAAACACCATATATTTT. Residues: CASSQDIGEASGNTIYF. The chain is built from TRBV4-3 and TRBJ1-3, with a tentative D call TRBD1 (5 bases). V gave up 0 bases and J gave up 0 bases, with 12 bases separating them. Germline V gene data show CDR1 as LGHNA and CDR2 as YSLEER. This CDR3 is built from 17 residues.

V and J are TRBV19 and TRBJ1-2, with 8 bases aligning to TRBD1. Trimming at V came to 6 bases and at J to 5 bases, leaving 8 bases not matched to a gene. CDR1 is LNHDA and CDR2 is SQIVND in the germline V gene (reference sequence). The CDR3 consists of 14 residues. CDR3 DNA: TGTGCCAGTAGATCTACCGGGACAGGATATGGCTACACCTTC. Protein: CASRSTGTGYGYTF.

This clone was observed a single time. The V and J genes are TRBV27 and TRBJ2-3; 14 bases align to TRBD2. CDR1 and CDR2 (germline): MNHEY, SMNVEV (reference sequence). V was clipped by 7 bases and J by 7 bases; unmatched bases: 13. This CDR3 comprises 17 residues. DNA of the CDR3: TGTGCCAGCACCCAAATATCCGGGACTAGCGGGGGAAATACGCAGTATTTT. It yields the protein CASTQISGTSGGNTQYF.

CDR3 in DNA: TGTGCCAGCAGTCTTGGCGGGGGAGCCTACAATGAGCAGTTCTTC. Translating gives CASSLGGGAYNEQFF. The V and J genes are TRBV27 and TRBJ2-1; TRBD2 agrees at 7 bases. The trim removed 5 bases at V and 2 bases at J, leaving 6 bases unmatched. This CDR3 region has 15 residues. Germline V CDR1 and CDR2: MNHEY, SMNVEV (reference sequence).

The CDR3 DNA sequence: TGTGCCATCAGTGAGTCGGGCGGAGGGTACAATGAGCAGTTCTTC. Translation: CAISESGGGYNEQFF. This chain links TRBV10-3 with TRBJ2-1; possibly TRBD2 for D (6 bases). Per germline, CDR1 ENHRY and CDR2 SYGVKD. The CDR3 is 15 amino acids. V gave up 0 bases and J gave up 4 bases, with 10 bases separating them.

The rearrangement uses TRBV4-3 and TRBJ1-1, with D perhaps matching TRBD1 (5 bases). CDR1 LGHNA and CDR2 YSLEER come from the germline V gene. This CDR3 has 14 amino acids. V lost 2 bases to trimming and J lost 6 bases, with 13 bases between them. The CDR3 spells CASSQLAGKAEAFF. CDR3 DNA: TGCGCCAGCAGCCAATTAGCAGGGAAGGCTGAAGCTTTCTTT.

The rearrangement links TRBV3-1 (or the pseudogene TRBV3-2) to TRBJ1-4; D is possibly TRBD1 (5 bases). The CDR3 has 15 amino acids. Germline CDR1 reads LGHDT; CDR2 reads YNNKEL (reference sequence). Trimming pared 1 base from V and 4 bases from J, leaving 10 bases between. The CDR3 DNA follows: TGTGCCAGCAGCCAAGTCAGGGATTTTAATGAAAAACTGTTTTTT. Translation: CASSQVRDFNEKLFF.